This TCR beta chain came from a study of blood T cell repertoires in COVID-19. This clone was counted only a few times. At one end, the junction sequence differs from germline, possibly due to a read error. Participants reported their clinical history, and cohort assignment relied on those reports. Germline V lookup: CDR1 SGHDT, CDR2 YYEEEE. The CDR3 is 14 amino acids. The table came from immunoSEQ multiplex PCR; TCRdb's copy has only in-frame clones and leaves some out. The data contain about 310,000 clones, 85% of them singletons. The receptor comes from a woman aged 25 to 45 who had been exposed to COVID-19. The J gene is TRBJ1-1, the V gene TRBV5-6; perhaps TRBD1 as D (5 bases). Sequences were obtained from PBMCs or T cells enriched from blood (not recorded which). Here the CDR3 DNA reads TGTGCCAGTAGCTTCTACGGGGGGAACACTGAAGCTTTCTTT. As protein: CASSFYGGNTEAFF.